The source of this TCR beta chain is a study of cytomegalovirus exposure and HLA in healthy donors. General study findings and limits: Listed as cytomegalovirus-associated were 150 or so TCR beta chains.

The donors formed part of the approximately 120-subject validation cohort, distinct from the roughly 660-subject first cohort. With regard to this clone: Its matching antigen is unknown.

Produced via immunoSEQ multiplex PCR; TCRdb's table is partial and in-frame only. The sample records roughly 150,000 clones, just under 90% being singletons. Germline loops: CDR1 SGHRS, CDR2 YFSETQ. This CDR3 comprises 15 residues. V lost 4 bases to trimming and J lost 0 bases, with 10 bases between them. The J gene is TRBJ1-4, the V gene TRBV5-1; tentative D call: TRBD1 (6 bases). Source material: PBMCs. This TCR derives from a man aged 18 to 29 in good health and CMV-seropositive. DNA of the CDR3: TGCGCCAGCAGCCCCGGGACAACAACTAATGAAAAACTGTTTTTT. It codes for CASSPGTTTNEKLFF.